The 10 T cell receptor beta chains below were found in one sample sequenced in a study of blood T cell repertoires in COVID-19. Using immunoSEQ multiplex PCR, the repertoire was profiled, and TCRdb retains in-frame clones only, with some absent. The sample has tens of thousands of clones, around 90% seen once. Specimen: peripheral blood. The receptors shown here come from a woman older than 75 with acute or convalescent COVID-19.

This chain uses TRBV18 with TRBJ2-5; D unresolved. Germline lookup yields CDR1 KGHSH and CDR2 LQKENI. The germline V and J ends were trimmed by 0 bases and 3 bases, with 5 bases remaining between them. The CDR3 sequence is 13 residues long. CDR3 amino acids: CASSPPSEETQYF. CDR3 nucleotides: TGTGCCAGCTCACCACCCTCCGAAGAGACCCAGTACTTC. Full variable domain (rest looked up from reference TRBV18 and TRBJ2-5): NAGVMQNPRHLVRRRGQEARLRCSPMKGHSHVYWYRQLPEEGLKFMVYLQKENIIDESGMPKERFSAEFPKEGPSILRIQQVVRGDSAAYFCASSPPSEETQYFGPGTRLLVL.

The rearrangement joins TRBV9 to TRBJ1-3; unclear D gene. Trimming removed 4 bases from V and 0 bases from J, with 11 bases in between. The CDR3 loop spans 15 amino acids. The V gene's germline CDR1 is SGDLS and CDR2 YYNGEE. For the CDR3, the DNA is TGTGCCAGCAGCCCTTTACTCGGCTCTGGAAACACCATATATTTT. Translation gives CASSPLLGSGNTIYF.

This chain joins TRBV28 and TRBJ2-4; no firm D call. V was pared by 2 bases and J by 0 bases, with 5 bases between. The CDR3 has 14 residues. CDR1 and CDR2 (germline): MDHEN, SYDVKM. DNA of the CDR3: TGTGCCAGCAGTTTACCAGAAGCCAAAAACATTCAGTACTTC. Protein product: CASSLPEAKNIQYF.

The V and J genes are TRBV19 and TRBJ1-3, with D possibly matching TRBD1 (5 bases). The CDR3 covers 14 residues. Germline CDR1 LNHDA, CDR2 SQIVND (reference sequence). V gave up 7 bases and J gave up 1 base, with 11 bases separating them. CDR3: CASKTVTSGNTIYF. CDR3 nucleotide sequence: TGTGCCAGTAAGACAGTGACTTCTGGAAACACCATATATTTT.

V is TRBV7-2 and J is TRBJ1-1, with 7 positions matching TRBD1. CDR1 is SGHTA and CDR2 is FQGNSA in the germline V gene. The V and J ends lost 4 bases and 5 bases, in that order; junction bases with no gene match: 4. This CDR3 comprises 13 residues. The CDR3 DNA sequence: TGTGCCAGCAGCTCTAACAGGGGAACTGAAGCTTTCTTT. This gives the protein CASSSNRGTEAFF.

V gene TRBV12-2 combines with J gene TRBJ2-5; the table's D call of TRBD1 was not tested on the DNA. TRBV12-2 is termed a pseudogene. The CDR3 spans 15 residues. The DNA for the CDR3 is TGTGCAAGTCGCTTAGGGACAGGTCCCTTTGAGACCCAGTACTTC. This translates into CASRLGTGPFETQYF.

A single count supports this clone. The rearrangement joins TRBV19 to TRBJ1-5; 7 bases agree with TRBD1. This CDR3 has 14 residues. The V and J ends lost 7 bases and 7 bases, in that order; junction bases with no gene match: 10. The germline CDR1 and CDR2 sequences are LNHDA and SQIVND (reference sequence). The CDR3 reads CASKDRWGIQPQHF. CDR3 nucleotide sequence: TGTGCCAGTAAGGACAGGTGGGGAATACAGCCCCAGCATTTT. The variable domain in full, with the rest retrieved from reference TRBV19 and TRBJ1-5, is DGGITQSPKYLFRKEGQNVTLSCEQNLNHDAMYWYRQDPGQGLRLIYYSQIVNDFQKGDIAEGYSVSREKKESFPLTVTSAQKNPTAFYLCASKDRWGIQPQHFGDGTRLSIL.

This rearrangement joins TRBV19 to TRBJ2-3; D unresolved. Germline values: CDR1 LNHDA, CDR2 SQIVND (reference sequence). The CDR3 spans 17 residues. V lost 0 bases to trimming and J lost 0 bases, with 13 bases between them. This CDR3 is CASSIDPQSSSTDTQYF. The CDR3 DNA is TGTGCCAGTAGTATAGATCCCCAGTCTTCTAGCACAGATACGCAGTATTTT.

This rearrangement joins TRBV2 to TRBJ2-6; D is uncertain. The V end lost 3 bases, the J end lost 0 bases, and 12 bases lay between the germline ends. Germline V gene sequence: CDR1 SNHLY, CDR2 FYNNEI. The CDR3 spans 17 residues. CDR3 amino acids: CASSDANSLSGANVLTF. Written as DNA, the CDR3 is TGTGCCAGCAGTGACGCTAATTCGCTCTCTGGGGCCAACGTCCTGACTTTC.

DNA of the CDR3: TGTGCCAGCACTGAGGAAGGGACAGGGAATGAAAAACTGTTTTTT. Amino acid sequence: CASTEEGTGNEKLFF. The chain links TRBV2 to TRBJ1-4; 9 bases align to TRBD1. V lost 7 bases and J lost 5; bases outside the gene matches: 8. The CDR3 has 15 amino acids. Germline CDR1 SNHLY, CDR2 FYNNEI. Using reference TRBV2 and TRBJ1-4 for the parts outside the CDR3, the full variable domain is EPEVTQTPSHQVTQMGQEVILRCVPISNHLYFYWYRQILGQKVEFLVSFYNNEISEKSEIFDDQFSVERPDGSNFTLKIRSTKLEDSAMYFCASTEEGTGNEKLFFGSGTQLSVL.